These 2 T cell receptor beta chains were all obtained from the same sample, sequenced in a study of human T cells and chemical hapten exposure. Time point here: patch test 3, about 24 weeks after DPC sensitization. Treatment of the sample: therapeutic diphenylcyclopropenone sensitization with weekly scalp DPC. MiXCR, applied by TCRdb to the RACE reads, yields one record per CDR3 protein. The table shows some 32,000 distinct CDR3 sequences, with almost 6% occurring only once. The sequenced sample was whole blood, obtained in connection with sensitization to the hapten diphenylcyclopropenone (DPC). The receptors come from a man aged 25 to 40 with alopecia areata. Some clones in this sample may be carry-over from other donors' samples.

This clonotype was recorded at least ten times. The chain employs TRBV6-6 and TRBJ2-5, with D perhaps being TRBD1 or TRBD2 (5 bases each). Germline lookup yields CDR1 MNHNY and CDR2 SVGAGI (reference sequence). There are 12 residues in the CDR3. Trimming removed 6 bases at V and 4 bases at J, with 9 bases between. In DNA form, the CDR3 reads TGTGCCAGCAGGCGTGGGGGAGAGACCCAGTACTTC. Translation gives CASRRGGETQYF.

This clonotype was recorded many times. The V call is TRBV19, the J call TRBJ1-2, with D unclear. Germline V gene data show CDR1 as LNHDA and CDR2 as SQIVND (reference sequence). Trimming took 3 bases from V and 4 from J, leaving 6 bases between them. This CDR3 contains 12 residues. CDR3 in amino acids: CASSINSYGYTF. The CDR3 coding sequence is TGTGCCAGTAGTATTAACAGCTATGGCTACACCTTC. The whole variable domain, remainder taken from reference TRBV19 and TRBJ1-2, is DGGITQSPKYLFRKEGQNVTLSCEQNLNHDAMYWYRQDPGQGLRLIYYSQIVNDFQKGDIAEGYSVSREKKESFPLTVTSAQKNPTAFYLCASSINSYGYTFGSGTRLTVV.